Below are 26 T cell receptor beta chains sequenced from a single sample in a study of memory CD4+ T cells and cytomegalovirus serostatus (dated by TCRdb to between 2018 and 2021). Preparation of the library involved the immunoSEQ multiplex PCR assay. TCRdb took over this immuneACCESS table, retaining in-frame rearrangements with V and J assigned. Such tables are incomplete; in checked studies, under half of the missing clones stem from an unresolved V gene, and the remainder is unexplained. Present in this sample are about 50,000 clones, around 74% of which were seen just once. Approximately 0.6% of the sample is taken by the ten largest. A FACSAria II was used to sort memory CD4+ T cells, defined as single viable CD3+CD4+CD8-CD45RO+ cells. Sequences were obtained from memory CD4+ T cells from blood. These receptors originate from an adult in good health and CMV-seronegative.

As regards this clone: At the DNA level, this CDR3 is encoded by other sequences in the same sample as well. The chain joins TRBV4-3 to TRBJ2-7; D call uncertain. The V and J ends lost 0 bases and 4 bases respectively, with 7 bases between them. This CDR3 region has 13 residues. CDR1 and CDR2 from the germline V gene are LGHNA and YSLEER. The CDR3 region has the DNA TGCGCCAGCAGCCAAGATCTCACTTACGAGCAGTACTTC. Amino acid sequence: CASSQDLTYEQYF.

This clone showed up just a few times. The CDR3 DNA reads TGTGCCAGCAGCGTTCAAGCAGCTAATGAAAAACTGTTTTTT. Its protein product is CASSVQAANEKLFF. The chain has TRBV9 and TRBJ1-4; unclear D gene. The length of the CDR3 is 14 residues. V lost 2 bases and J 3 bases, leaving 8 bases between the germline ends. Germline V gives CDR1 SGDLS, CDR2 YYNGEE.

The chain carries TRBV7-9 and TRBJ1-2; D gene uncertain. Germline-derived CDR1 and CDR2 are SEHNR and FQNEAQ (reference sequence). The length of the CDR3 is 14 residues. Trimming removed 1 base from V and 4 bases from J, with 10 bases in between. CDR3 bases: TGTGCCAGCAGCTTAGAATTTGGGGTCTATGGCTACACCTTC. This gives the protein CASSLEFGVYGYTF.

This chain connects TRBV11-2 to TRBJ1-2; the D gene is possibly TRBD1 (6 bases). CDR1 is SGHAT and CDR2 is FQNNGV in the germline V gene. The CDR3 is 12 residues long. V was shortened by 4 bases and J by 5 bases, with 8 bases between the two germline ends. This chain's CDR3 is CASSSTGYGYTF. The CDR3 coding sequence is TGTGCCAGCAGCTCTACAGGGTATGGCTACACCTTC.

A single count supports this clone. The chain employs TRBV6-5 and TRBJ2-2, with D possibly matching TRBD2 (6 bases). Germline V gives CDR1 MNHEY, CDR2 SVGAGI. V was shortened by 4 bases and J by 6 bases, with 12 bases between the two germline ends. The CDR3 extends over 14 amino acids. For the CDR3, the DNA is TGTGCCAGCAGTTCCCCCGGCGGGGCCGGGGAGCTGTTTTTT. Amino acid sequence: CASSSPGGAGELFF.

The gene calls are TRBV5-1 and TRBJ2-7; 10 bases agree with TRBD1. Germline values: CDR1 SGHRS, CDR2 YFSETQ. J gave up 3 bases and V 7 bases, and 13 bases lay outside the gene matches. The CDR3 has 16 amino acids. CDR3 in amino acids: CASSKGSGTGVYEQYF. The CDR3 DNA is TGCGCCAGCTCCAAGGGGAGTGGGACAGGGGTCTACGAGCAGTACTTC. The variable domain in full, completed from reference TRBV5-1 and TRBJ2-7, reads KAGVTQTPRYLIKTRGQQVTLSCSPISGHRSVSWYQQTPGQGLQFLFEYFSETQRNKGNFPGRFSGRQFSNSRSEMNVSTLELGDSALYLCASSKGSGTGVYEQYFGPGTRLTVT.

J is TRBJ2-7 and V is TRBV7-9, with 15 bases that match TRBD2. J was trimmed by 4 bases and V by 1 base; bases with no gene match: 8. Germline CDR1 and CDR2: SEHNR and FQNEAQ (reference sequence). This CDR3 has 18 residues. The CDR3 DNA is TGTGCCAGCAGCTTAGACCGGACTAGCGGGGGGGCCTGGTACGAGCAGTACTTC. Amino acid sequence: CASSLDRTSGGAWYEQYF.

V and J are TRBV29-1 and TRBJ1-2, with D possibly TRBD1 on 6 matching bases. Trimming took off 6 bases at V and 4 bases at J, with 18 bases between the two ends. Germline V gene lookup returns CDR1 SQVTM and CDR2 ANQGSEA. This CDR3 has 14 residues. The CDR3 here is CSVGDRTSSYGYTF. CDR3 DNA: TGCAGCGTGGGAGACAGGACCTCTAGCTATGGCTACACCTTC.

This clone occurred once. V is TRBV4-2 and J is TRBJ2-3; D remains unclear. The CDR3 is made up of 15 amino acids. Trimming took 0 bases from V and 1 from J, leaving 8 bases between them. CDR1 and CDR2 (germline): LGHNA, YNFKEQ. This CDR3 reads CASSQDLRGTDTQYF. The CDR3 coding sequence is TGTGCCAGCAGCCAAGATCTTAGGGGCACAGATACGCAGTATTTT.

This rearrangement joins TRBV7-2 to TRBJ2-7; 8 positions agree with TRBD1. Looked up from germline, CDR1 is SGHTA and CDR2 is FQGNSA. Losses at the gene ends were 5 bases for V and 4 bases for J; bases not matched to a gene: 4. The CDR3 is 13 residues long. The CDR3 sequence is CASSRRQGYEQYF. The DNA for the CDR3 is TGTGCCAGCAGCCGGCGACAGGGGTACGAGCAGTACTTC.

V and J are TRBV30 and TRBJ2-7; maybe TRBD2 (5 bases). Germline V gene lookup returns CDR1 GTSNPN and CDR2 SVGIG (reference sequence). V lost 7 bases and J lost 6, with 13 bases in between. The CDR3 length is 11 residues. The CDR3 sequence is CASHRAGEQYF. DNA for the CDR3: TGTGCCTCACATAGGGCGGGCGAGCAGTACTTC.

V usage is TRBV10-3 and J usage is TRBJ1-6, with a weak D call TRBD1 (6 bases). CDR1 is ENHRY and CDR2 is SYGVKD in the germline V gene. Trimming took off 0 bases at V and 0 bases at J, with 12 bases between the two ends. The CDR3 sequence is 18 residues long. Written as DNA, the CDR3 is TGTGCCATCAGTGAGTCAGGGACATCGAGCTCCTATAATTCACCCCTCCACTTT. Translated, it gives CAISESGTSSSYNSPLHF.

The chain is built from TRBV7-6 and TRBJ1-2; 9 bases align to TRBD1. Trimming took 5 bases from V and 6 from J; bases not matched to a gene: 7. The CDR3 is 14 amino acids. Germline V gene data show CDR1 as SGHVS and CDR2 as FNYEAQ. The CDR3 region is CASSAGTGYDGYTF. In DNA, the CDR3 is TGTGCCAGCAGCGCCGGGACAGGGTATGATGGCTACACCTTC.

As to this clone: The sample carries other DNA sequences with the same CDR3. The chain combines TRBV7-2 with TRBJ1-6; D not certain. Germline V gene sequence: CDR1 SGHTA, CDR2 FQGNSA. The CDR3 runs to 14 residues. The V end lost 1 base, the J end lost 4 bases, and 5 bases lay between the germline ends. The CDR3 sequence: CASSLEQYNSPLHF. The CDR3 DNA reads as TGTGCCAGCAGCTTAGAACAATATAATTCACCCCTCCACTTT.

This chain joins TRBV6-6 and TRBJ1-1, with TRBD1 as a possible D gene (5 bases). From germline, CDR1 is MNHNY and CDR2 SVGAGI (reference sequence). This CDR3 is 15 amino acids long. V dropped 6 bases and J dropped 1 base, with 15 bases sitting between them. CDR3 sequence: CASRFGVGGNTEAFF. The CDR3 bases are TGTGCCAGCAGATTTGGAGTTGGGGGGAACACTGAAGCTTTCTTT.

J is TRBJ2-5 and V is TRBV30; D gene uncertain. The CDR3 is 13 residues long. Germline loops: CDR1 GTSNPN, CDR2 SVGIG (reference sequence). V lost 2 bases to trimming and J lost 1 base, with 8 bases between them. CDR3 DNA sequence: TGTGCCTGGAGTATCCCCTTCCAAGAGACCCAGTACTTC. Translation: CAWSIPFQETQYF.

The chain recombines TRBV7-6 with TRBJ2-5, with 8 bases lining up with TRBD1. The trim removed 5 bases at V and 2 bases at J, leaving 7 bases unmatched. CDR1 is SGHVS, CDR2 FNYEAQ, per germline. CDR3 length equals 15 residues. Written as DNA, the CDR3 is TGTGCCAGCAGCGGCCTCGGGACAGGACAAGAGACCCAGTACTTC. Its protein is CASSGLGTGQETQYF.

The chain links TRBV7-3 to TRBJ2-4; 10 bases align to TRBD1. CDR3 size: 19 residues. V lost 4 bases and J lost 0; bases outside the gene matches: 12. The germline gives CDR1 SGHTA, CDR2 FQGTGA. The CDR3 region has the DNA TGTGCCAGCAGCTCGCCCCGGGACAGGGGTAATAGAGCCAAAAACATTCAGTACTTC. It encodes CASSSPRDRGNRAKNIQYF. The whole variable domain, filled in from reference TRBV7-3 and TRBJ2-4, reads GAGVSQTPSNKVTEKGKYVELRCDPISGHTALYWYRQSLGQGPEFLIYFQGTGAADDSGLPNDRFFAVRPEGSVSTLKIQRTERGDSAVYLCASSSPRDRGNRAKNIQYFGAGTRLSVL.

In its sample, this clone ranks as medium-sized (0.01 to 0.1%). The rearrangement links TRBV9 to TRBJ2-1, with 14 bases that match TRBD2. Trimming cost V 4 bases and J 6 bases; bases outside gene matches: 15. The CDR3 is 19 amino acids. Germline V lookup: CDR1 SGDLS, CDR2 YYNGEE. The CDR3 sequence is CASSPPLGLGLAGVNEQFF. For the CDR3, the DNA is TGTGCCAGCAGCCCTCCCTTGGGGCTGGGACTAGCGGGGGTCAATGAGCAGTTCTTC. The full variable domain, its missing parts supplied by reference TRBV9 and TRBJ2-1, is DSGVTQTPKHLITATGQRVTLRCSPRSGDLSVYWYQQSLDQGLQFLIQYYNGEERAKGNILERFSAQQFPDLHSELNLSSLELGDSALYFCASSPPLGLGLAGVNEQFFGPGTRLTVL.

V gene TRBV27 combines with J gene TRBJ2-7; D gene uncertain. The CDR3 spans 12 residues. V was shortened by 6 bases and J by 0 bases, with 6 bases between the two germline ends. Germline CDR1 is MNHEY and CDR2 is SMNVEV (reference sequence). The CDR3 sequence: CASSLSSYEQYF. The DNA of the CDR3 is TGTGCCAGCAGCCTCAGCTCCTACGAGCAGTACTTC.

The chain has TRBV2 and TRBJ1-5; maybe TRBD1 (6 bases). Germline V gives CDR1 SNHLY, CDR2 FYNNEI. The CDR3 runs to 14 residues. The V end was cut by 6 bases, the J end by 3 bases, with 12 bases between. The CDR3 sequence is CASRETGVNQPQHF. In DNA, the CDR3 is TGTGCCAGCAGGGAGACAGGAGTCAATCAGCCCCAGCATTTT.

The chain carries TRBV7-6 and TRBJ2-2; D gene uncertain. The CDR3 is 13 amino acids. From germline, CDR1 is SGHVS and CDR2 FNYEAQ. The V and J ends lost 6 bases and 5 bases respectively, with 10 bases between them. Written as DNA, the CDR3 is TGTGCCAGCAGAAACATTCGTACCGGGGAGCTGTTTTTT. This codes for CASRNIRTGELFF.

The rearrangement joins TRBV4-2 to TRBJ1-3, with 8 bases matching TRBD1. V shed 3 bases, J shed 3 bases, and the junction held 4 bases outside the gene matches. This CDR3 has 15 amino acids. Germline V gene sequence: CDR1 LGHNA, CDR2 YNFKEQ. In DNA form, the CDR3 reads TGTGCCAGCAGCCATGAGGACAGGGTTGGAAACACCATATATTTT. Its translation is CASSHEDRVGNTIYF.

The chain carries TRBV27 and TRBJ1-1; a weak D match, TRBD1 (6 bases). This CDR3 is 15 amino acids long. V was trimmed by 2 bases and J by 0 bases, leaving 10 bases between them. From germline, CDR1 is MNHEY and CDR2 SMNVEV (reference sequence). CDR3 DNA: TGTGCCAGCAGTTTAAAGCGGGACATGAACACTGAAGCTTTCTTT. Its translation: CASSLKRDMNTEAFF.

V gene TRBV15 combines with J gene TRBJ2-5, with D possibly TRBD2 on 5 matching bases. CDR3 length: 14 amino acids. Trimming removed 7 bases at V and 2 bases at J, with 14 bases between. Germline values: CDR1 LNHNV, CDR2 YYDKDF (reference sequence). The CDR3 spells CATKDAAEQETQYF. The DNA for the CDR3 is TGTGCCACCAAGGACGCAGCGGAACAAGAGACCCAGTACTTC.

The rearrangement links TRBV30 to TRBJ1-2; 9 bases fit TRBD1. CDR3 length: 13 residues. The ends lost 6 bases at V and 8 bases at J; junction bases unmatched: 10. The germline V gene has CDR1 GTSNPN and CDR2 SVGIG (reference sequence). Written as DNA, the CDR3 is TGTGCCTGCCGCCTGGGGACAGGGCTCGGCTACACCTTC. Translating gives CACRLGTGLGYTF.